The 11 T cell receptor beta chains in this list originate from one sample, sequenced in a study of CD8 T cells in Susac syndrome. Random-hexamer reverse transcription was applied to roughly 0.5 to 1 ug RNA. Each CDR3 protein is one row after TCRdb ran MiXCR on the immunoSEQ multiplex PCR reads. The sample holds under 150,000 distinct CDR3 sequences, about 93% seen once. The sample consisted of CD8+ T cells from PBMCs. These receptors were collected from a human donor in good health.

The chain employs TRBV12-5 and TRBJ2-2; 7 bases line up with TRBD2. The CDR3 extends over 16 amino acids. With 0 bases clipped from V and 4 bases from J, the junction kept 5 bases outside the gene matches. Germline V gene data show CDR1 as LGHNT and CDR2 as FRNRAP. The CDR3, as DNA: TGTGCTAGTGGTTTGGTGTCCAGACTAGCCACCGGGGAGCTGTTTTTT. It translates to CASGLVSRLATGELFF.

The rearrangement joins TRBV19 to TRBJ2-7; D gene uncertain. This CDR3 is built from 13 residues. Per germline, CDR1 LNHDA and CDR2 SQIVND (reference sequence). V was trimmed by 8 bases and J by 2 bases, leaving 13 bases between them. The CDR3 coding sequence is TGTGCCAGTTCACCTGGCTCAGCCTACGAGCAGTACTTC. As protein: CASSPGSAYEQYF.

The chain recombines TRBV24-1 with TRBJ2-1; D is possibly TRBD1 (5 bases). The CDR3 sequence is 13 residues long. V was pared by 3 bases and J by 5 bases, with 7 bases between. The V gene's germline CDR1 is KGHDR and CDR2 SFDVKD. In DNA form, the CDR3 reads TGTGCCACCAGTGATCTACAGGACAATGAGCAGTTCTTC. Translating gives CATSDLQDNEQFF.

The rearrangement links TRBV27 to TRBJ1-2; D remains ambiguous. Per the germline V gene, CDR1 is MNHEY and CDR2 is SMNVEV (reference sequence). This CDR3 region has 14 residues. Trimming stripped 3 bases from V and 1 base from J, with 9 bases between. The CDR3 region has the DNA TGTGCCAGCAGTTTGACGGCAGTTAACTATGGCTACACCTTC. Translating it yields CASSLTAVNYGYTF.

J is TRBJ2-7 and V is TRBV20-1; D is unresolved. Per germline, CDR1 DFQATT and CDR2 SNEGSKA (reference sequence). The CDR3 spans 14 residues. V shed 3 bases and J shed 0 bases, with 12 bases lying between them. CDR3 in amino acids: CSASRWASSYEQYF. For the CDR3, the DNA is TGCAGTGCTAGCCGGTGGGCGAGCTCCTACGAGCAGTACTTC.

This rearrangement joins TRBV4-2 to TRBJ2-7; D unresolved. The CDR3 sequence is 14 residues long. Trimming removed 0 bases at V and 5 bases at J, with 11 bases between. Germline loops: CDR1 LGHNA, CDR2 YNFKEQ. The CDR3, as DNA: TGTGCCAGCAGCCAAGAGGCGCCTTCGAACGAGCAGTACTTC. Translation: CASSQEAPSNEQYF.

The rearrangement uses TRBV27 and TRBJ1-5; D is ambiguous. This CDR3 region has 15 residues. V lost 3 bases, J lost 3 bases, and 12 bases lay in between. Looked up from germline, CDR1 is MNHEY and CDR2 is SMNVEV (reference sequence). The CDR3 region is CASSFQPGYNQPQHF. CDR3 nucleotide sequence: TGTGCCAGCAGTTTCCAGCCAGGCTACAATCAGCCCCAGCATTTT.

CDR3 sequence: CAVQGVAGDITGELFF. CDR3 DNA: TGTGCCGTGCAAGGGGTAGCGGGAGACATCACCGGGGAGCTGTTTTTT. This sequence joins TRBV2 and TRBJ2-2; TRBD2 agrees at 9 bases. This CDR3 has 16 amino acids. Germline trimming cut 11 bases from V and 4 bases from J; bases unmatched to any gene: 14. Germline lookup yields CDR1 SNHLY and CDR2 FYNNEI.

The J gene is TRBJ2-1, the V gene TRBV20-1; 9 bases fit TRBD2. Trimming removed 6 bases from V and 2 bases from J; junction bases left unmatched: 2. The germline CDR1 and CDR2 sequences are DFQATT and SNEGSKA (reference sequence). This CDR3 has 13 residues. CDR3 sequence: CSAASGTYNEQFF. CDR3 bases: TGCAGTGCAGCTAGCGGGACCTACAATGAGCAGTTCTTC.

This chain links TRBV11-2 with TRBJ1-2; no definite D call. From germline, CDR1 is SGHAT and CDR2 FQNNGV. The V end lost 5 bases, the J end lost 8 bases, and 9 bases lay between the germline ends. The CDR3 loop spans 11 amino acids. The CDR3 coding sequence is TGTGCCAGCAGCCTAGGGTGGGGCTACACCTTC. This translates into CASSLGWGYTF.

The chain has TRBV5-1 and TRBJ1-2; TRBD1 matches 10 bases. In germline, CDR1 is SGHRS, CDR2 YFSETQ. The junction had 3 bases not matched to a gene; V was cut back by 4 bases and J by 3 bases. This CDR3 is built from 14 residues. CDR3 residues: CASSHGQGDYGYTF. The CDR3, as DNA: TGCGCCAGCAGCCACGGACAGGGGGACTATGGCTACACCTTC.